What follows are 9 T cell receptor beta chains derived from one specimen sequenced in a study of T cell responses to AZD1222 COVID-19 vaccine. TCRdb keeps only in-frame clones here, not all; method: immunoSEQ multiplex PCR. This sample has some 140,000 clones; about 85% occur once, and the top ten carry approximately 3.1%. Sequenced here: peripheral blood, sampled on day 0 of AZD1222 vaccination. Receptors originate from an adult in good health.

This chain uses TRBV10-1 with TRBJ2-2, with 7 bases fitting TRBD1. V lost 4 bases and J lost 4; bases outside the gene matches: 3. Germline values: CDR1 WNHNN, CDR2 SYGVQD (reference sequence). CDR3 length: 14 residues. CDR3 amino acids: CASSGDRVTGELFF. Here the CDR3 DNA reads TGCGCCAGCAGTGGAGACAGGGTCACCGGGGAGCTGTTTTTT.

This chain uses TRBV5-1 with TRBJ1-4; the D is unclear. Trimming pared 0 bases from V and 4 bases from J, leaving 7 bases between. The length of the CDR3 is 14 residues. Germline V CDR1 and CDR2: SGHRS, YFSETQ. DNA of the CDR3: TGCGCCAGCAGCTTGGACGGTTATAATGAAAAACTGTTTTTT. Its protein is CASSLDGYNEKLFF.

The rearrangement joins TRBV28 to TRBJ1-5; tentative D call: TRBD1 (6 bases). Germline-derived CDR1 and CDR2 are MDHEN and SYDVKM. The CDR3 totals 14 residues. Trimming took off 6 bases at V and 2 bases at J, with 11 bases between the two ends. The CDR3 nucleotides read TGTGCCAGCAGGGCAGGGGTACGCAATCAGCCCCAGCATTTT. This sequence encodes CASRAGVRNQPQHF.

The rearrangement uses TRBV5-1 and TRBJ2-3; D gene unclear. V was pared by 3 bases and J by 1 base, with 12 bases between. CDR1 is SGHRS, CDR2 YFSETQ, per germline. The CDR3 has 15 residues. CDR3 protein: CASSYGIVRTDTQYF. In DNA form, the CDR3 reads TGCGCCAGCAGCTATGGGATAGTACGCACAGATACGCAGTATTTT.

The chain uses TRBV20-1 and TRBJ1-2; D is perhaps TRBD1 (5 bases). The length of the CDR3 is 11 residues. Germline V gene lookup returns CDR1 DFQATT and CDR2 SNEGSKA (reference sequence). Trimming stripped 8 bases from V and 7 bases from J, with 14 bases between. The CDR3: CSPSRGGGYTF. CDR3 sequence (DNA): TGCAGTCCCTCCCGGGGCGGTGGCTACACCTTC.

The CDR3 region has the DNA TGTGCCAGCACTCGGCGGGACTATAATTCACCCCTCCACTTT. This translates into CASTRRDYNSPLHF. This chain joins TRBV2 and TRBJ1-6; no clear D gene. This CDR3 comprises 14 residues. The germline gives CDR1 SNHLY, CDR2 FYNNEI. V lost 7 bases to trimming and J lost 3 bases, with 10 bases between them.

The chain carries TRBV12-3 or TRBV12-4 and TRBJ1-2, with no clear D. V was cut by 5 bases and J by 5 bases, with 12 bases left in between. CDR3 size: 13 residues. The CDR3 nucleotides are TGTGCCAGCAGTCGAGGGTACCGATATGGCTACACCTTC. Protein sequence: CASSRGYRYGYTF.

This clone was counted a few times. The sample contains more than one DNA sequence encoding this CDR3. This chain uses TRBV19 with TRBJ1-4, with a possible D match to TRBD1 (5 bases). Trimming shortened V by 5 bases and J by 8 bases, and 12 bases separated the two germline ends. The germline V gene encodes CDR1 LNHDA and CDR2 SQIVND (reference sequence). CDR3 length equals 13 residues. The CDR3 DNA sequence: TGTGCCAGTAGTTTGCAGGGAGGCGAAAAACTGTTTTTT. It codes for CASSLQGGEKLFF.

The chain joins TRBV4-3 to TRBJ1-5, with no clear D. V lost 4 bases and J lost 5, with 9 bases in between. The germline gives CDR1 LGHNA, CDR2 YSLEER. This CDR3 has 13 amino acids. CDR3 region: CASSLQTDQPQHF. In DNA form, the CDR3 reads TGCGCCAGCAGCCTACAGACCGATCAGCCCCAGCATTTT.